This record covers a single T cell receptor beta chain. The data derive from a study of blood T cell repertoires in COVID-19. Deletions cut 1 base from V and 8 bases from J, with 12 bases between. The CDR3 consists of 13 residues. This table comes from immunoSEQ multiplex PCR, and its TCRdb copy is limited to in-frame clones, with some not included. Of tens of thousands of clones in the sample, about 74% were seen once. Enrolment of Seattle patients took place during active infection, and they were followed longitudinally. The source is a man in his 70s with COVID-19, enrolled during active disease. Material: peripheral blood. The J gene is TRBJ2-7, the V gene TRBV12-3 or TRBV12-4; tentative D call: TRBD1 (5 bases). The DNA of the CDR3 is TGTGCCAGCAGTTTAGTGTACCAGGGAAAGCAGTACTTC. Translating it yields CASSLVYQGKQYF.